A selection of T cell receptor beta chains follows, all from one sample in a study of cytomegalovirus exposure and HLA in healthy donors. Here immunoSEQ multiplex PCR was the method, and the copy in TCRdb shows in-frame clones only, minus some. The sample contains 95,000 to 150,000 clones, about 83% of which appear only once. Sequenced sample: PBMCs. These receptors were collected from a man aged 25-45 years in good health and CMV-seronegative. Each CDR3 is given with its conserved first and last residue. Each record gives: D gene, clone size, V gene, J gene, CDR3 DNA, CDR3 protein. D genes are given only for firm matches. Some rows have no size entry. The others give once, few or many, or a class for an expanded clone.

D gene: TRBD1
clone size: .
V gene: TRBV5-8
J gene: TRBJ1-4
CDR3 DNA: TGTGCCAGCAGCGAACCGGGACAGACGAGGGAAAAACTGTTTTTT
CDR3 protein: CASSEPGQTREKLFF

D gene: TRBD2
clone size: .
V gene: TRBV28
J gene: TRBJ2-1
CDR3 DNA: TGTGCCAGCAGTCCCTTGGTCCTGTGGACCTCCCCTAGCGGGAGGGTCAAAAATAATGAGCAGTTCTTC
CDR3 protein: CASSPLVLWTSPSGRVKNNEQFF

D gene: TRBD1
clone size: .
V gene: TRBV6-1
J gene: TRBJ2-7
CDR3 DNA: TGTGCCAGCAGTGAAACCTGGGACAGGCTCTCCTACGAGCAGTACTTC
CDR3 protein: CASSETWDRLSYEQYF

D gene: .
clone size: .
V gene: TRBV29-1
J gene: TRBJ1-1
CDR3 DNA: TGCAGCGTTGACAGGCTGGGTGGGTCGGAGGGAGCTTTCTTT
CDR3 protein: CSVDRLGGSEGAFF

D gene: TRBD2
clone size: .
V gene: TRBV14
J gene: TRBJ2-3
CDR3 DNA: TGTGCCAGCACCCCGGAACTAGCGGGGTACACAGATACGCAGTATTTT
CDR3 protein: CASTPELAGYTDTQYF

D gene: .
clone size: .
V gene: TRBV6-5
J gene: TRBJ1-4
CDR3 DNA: TGTGCCAGCAGTACAGGGACAAGAGAAAAACTGTTTTTT
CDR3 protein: CASSTGTREKLFF

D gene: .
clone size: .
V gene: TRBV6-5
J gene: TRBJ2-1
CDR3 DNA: TGTGCCAGCAGTAGCCTCGGGGTGGTGGATGAGCAGTTCTTC
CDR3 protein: CASSSLGVVDEQFF

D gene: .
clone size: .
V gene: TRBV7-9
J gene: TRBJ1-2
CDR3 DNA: TGTGCCAGCAGCTTAGTCGGCCGGCTCGGGAGCTACACCTTC
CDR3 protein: CASSLVGRLGSYTF

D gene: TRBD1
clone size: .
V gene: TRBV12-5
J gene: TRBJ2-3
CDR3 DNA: TGTGCTAGTGGACTAGGACAGGCAGAAGGAGATACGCAGTATTTT
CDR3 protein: CASGLGQAEGDTQYF

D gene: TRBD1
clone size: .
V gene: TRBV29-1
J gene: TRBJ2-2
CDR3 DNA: TGCAGCGTTGAGACAGGGGCGAACACCGGGGAGCTGTTTTTT
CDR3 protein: CSVETGANTGELFF

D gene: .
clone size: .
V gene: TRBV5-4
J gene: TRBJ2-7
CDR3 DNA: TGTGCCAGCAGCTCGGGACAAATTAACTACGAGCAGTACTTC
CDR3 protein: CASSSGQINYEQYF

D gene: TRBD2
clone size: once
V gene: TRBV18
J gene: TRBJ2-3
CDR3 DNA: TGTGCCAGCTCACCCAGGCAGCTGCTAGCGGGGGCAGATACGCAGTATTTT
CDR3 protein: CASSPRQLLAGADTQYF

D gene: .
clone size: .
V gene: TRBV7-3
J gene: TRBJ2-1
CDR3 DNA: TGTGCCAGCAGCCCCGCCTACAATGAGCAGTTCTTC
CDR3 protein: CASSPAYNEQFF

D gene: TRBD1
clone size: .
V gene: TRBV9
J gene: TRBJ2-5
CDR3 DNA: TGTGCCAGCAGCGTAGATGGGGACAGAAGGGCCCAAGAGACCCAGTACTTC
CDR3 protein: CASSVDGDRRAQETQYF

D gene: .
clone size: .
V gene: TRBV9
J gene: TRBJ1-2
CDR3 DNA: TGTGCCAGCAGCGCCGAGGGACTTTATGGCTACACCTTC
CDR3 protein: CASSAEGLYGYTF

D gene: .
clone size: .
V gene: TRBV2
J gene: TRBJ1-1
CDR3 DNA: TGTGCCAGCAGTGCTGACAGGAACACTGAAGCTTTCTTT
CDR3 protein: CASSADRNTEAFF

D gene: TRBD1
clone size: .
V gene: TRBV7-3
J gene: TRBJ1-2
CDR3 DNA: TGTGCCAGCAGCATCACAGGGGGCCCTAACTATGGCTACACCTTC
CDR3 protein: CASSITGGPNYGYTF

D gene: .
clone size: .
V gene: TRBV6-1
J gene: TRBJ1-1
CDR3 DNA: TGTGCCAGCACCGGGGGGGGACCTGAAGCTTTCTTT
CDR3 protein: CASTGGGPEAFF

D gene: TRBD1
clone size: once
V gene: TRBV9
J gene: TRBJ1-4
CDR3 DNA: TGTGCCAGCAGCGGAGGGGACAGGGCGTGGGAAAAACTGTTTTTT
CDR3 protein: CASSGGDRAWEKLFF

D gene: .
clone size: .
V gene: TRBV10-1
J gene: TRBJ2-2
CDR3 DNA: TGCGCCAGCAGTGAGTCAAGGACAGCGAACACCGGGGAGCTGTTTTTT
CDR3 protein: CASSESRTANTGELFF

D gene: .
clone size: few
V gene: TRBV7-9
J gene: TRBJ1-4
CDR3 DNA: TGTGCCAGCAGCTTAAGAACAGGGACTAATGAAAAACTGTTTTTT
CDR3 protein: CASSLRTGTNEKLFF

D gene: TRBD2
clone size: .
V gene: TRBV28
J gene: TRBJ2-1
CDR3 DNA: TGTGCCAGCAGTGGCGGGAGGTACCACAATGAGCAGTTCTTC
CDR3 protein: CASSGGRYHNEQFF

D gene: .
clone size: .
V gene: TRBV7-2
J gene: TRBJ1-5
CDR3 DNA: TGTGCCAGCAGCCTCATACGGGTTCCCAATCAGCCCCAGCATTTT
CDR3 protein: CASSLIRVPNQPQHF

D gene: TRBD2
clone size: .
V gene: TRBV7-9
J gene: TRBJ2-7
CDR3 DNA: TGTGCCAGCAGCCTAAGGACTAGCGGGGGCGAGCAGTACTTC
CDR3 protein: CASSLRTSGGEQYF

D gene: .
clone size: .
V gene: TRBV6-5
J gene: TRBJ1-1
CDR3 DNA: TGTGCCAGCTTTTCAAGCCCTGAAGCTTTCTTT
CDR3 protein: CASFSSPEAFF

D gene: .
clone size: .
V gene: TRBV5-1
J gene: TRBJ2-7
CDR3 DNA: TGCGCCAGCAGCCAGGGACTCAACCCGACTATTTACGAGCAGTACTTC
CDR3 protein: CASSQGLNPTIYEQYF